These T cell receptor beta chains were read from a single sample in a study of T cell responses to AZD1222 COVID-19 vaccine. The method was immunoSEQ multiplex PCR; TCRdb's version includes in-frame clones alone and lacks a portion of them. The table includes about 200,000 clones, 80% to 95% detected once. Sequencing was performed on peripheral blood, taken on day 0 of AZD1222 vaccination. These receptors all come from an adult in good health. Both conserved end residues are part of each CDR3. D genes are given only for firm matches. Size tells how often a clone was seen (once, few, many) or the class of an expanded clone, and some rows leave it out.

>-|TRBV3-1/TRBV3-2|16|TRBJ2-7|TRBD2
CASSQGGTSGGYEQYF
TGTGCCAGCAGCCAAGGAGGGACTAGCGGGGGTTACGAGCAGTACTTC
>-|TRBV18|14|TRBJ1-2|TRBD1
CASSPRQGDYGYTF
TGTGCCAGCTCACCACGCCAGGGGGACTATGGCTACACCTTC
>-|TRBV11-3|12|TRBJ2-3|-
CASSVGWDTQYF
TGTGCCAGCAGCGTGGGATGGGATACGCAGTATTTT
>-|TRBV2|14|TRBJ1-2|-
CASTLGGASYGYTF
TGTGCCAGCACTCTGGGGGGGGCGTCCTATGGCTACACCTTC
>-|TRBV7-2|13|TRBJ2-7|-
CASSSVSLYEQYF
TGTGCCAGCAGCTCGGTGAGCCTCTACGAGCAGTACTTC
>-|TRBV2|13|TRBJ1-2|-
CASSIDGNYGYTF
TGTGCCAGCAGTATCGACGGTAACTATGGCTACACCTTC
>once|TRBV28|14|TRBJ1-1|-
CASRGGSENTEAFF
TGTGCCAGCAGGGGGGGCTCAGAGAACACTGAAGCTTTCTTT
>-|TRBV3-1/TRBV3-2|15|TRBJ2-5|-
CASSRMGGNQETQYF
TGTGCCAGCAGCCGCATGGGGGGTAACCAAGAGACCCAGTACTTC
>-|TRBV27|12|TRBJ1-2|-
CASSFQGYGYTF
TGTGCCAGCAGTTTTCAGGGGTATGGCTACACCTTC
>-|TRBV19|13|TRBJ1-1|-
CASFRPLDNEAFF
TGTGCCAGTTTCAGGCCACTTGATAATGAAGCTTTCTTT
>-|TRBV9|14|TRBJ2-7|TRBD1
CASSVADRGGEQYF
TGTGCCAGCAGCGTAGCGGACAGGGGTGGCGAGCAGTACTTC
>once|TRBV6-2/TRBV6-3|15|TRBJ1-1|-
CASSYSQGLRTEAFF
TGTGCCAGCAGTTACTCGCAGGGACTACGCACTGAAGCTTTCTTT
>-|TRBV7-8|11|TRBJ1-4|-
CASSLASGLFF
TGTGCCAGCAGCTTAGCCTCGGGGCTGTTTTTT
>-|TRBV4-1|15|TRBJ1-1|TRBD1
CASSQPGTENTEAFF
TGCGCCAGCAGCCAACCCGGGACAGAGAACACTGAAGCTTTCTTT
>-|TRBV6-5|15|TRBJ1-5|-
CASSYFWGGGQPQHF
TGTGCCAGCAGTTACTTCTGGGGAGGCGGTCAGCCCCAGCATTTT
>-|TRBV6-1|14|TRBJ1-1|-
CASSERGQGTEAFF
TGTGCCAGCAGTGAACGGGGTCAGGGGACTGAAGCTTTCTTT
>-|TRBV10-3|14|TRBJ2-2|-
CAISEFPEGGELFF
TGTGCTATCAGTGAGTTCCCGGAGGGCGGGGAGCTGTTTTTT
>-|TRBV7-3|14|TRBJ2-5|TRBD1
CASSLGGGGETQYF
TGTGCCAGCAGCCTAGGGGGCGGCGGTGAGACCCAGTACTTC
>few|TRBV20-1|13|TRBJ2-7|-
CSASSGNSYEQYF
TGCAGTGCTAGTTCGGGCAACTCCTACGAGCAGTACTTC
>-|TRBV15|14|TRBJ1-2|TRBD1
CATSREDREYGYTF
TGTGCCACCAGCAGGGAGGACAGGGAGTATGGCTACACCTTC
>-|TRBV18|15|TRBJ1-1|-
CASSLTLSGATEAFF
TGTGCCAGCTCACTGACCCTTAGTGGGGCCACTGAAGCTTTCTTT
>-|TRBV9|12|TRBJ1-1|-
CASSVGQGGAFF
TGTGCCAGCAGCGTAGGGCAGGGAGGAGCTTTCTTT
>-|TRBV5-6|17|TRBJ1-1|-
CASSTPWGDSRNTEAFF
TGTGCCAGCAGCACTCCGTGGGGGGACTCAAGGAACACTGAAGCTTTCTTT
>-|TRBV7-2|15|TRBJ2-1|-
CASSLGLGSYNEQFF
TGTGCCAGCAGCTTAGGTTTGGGCTCCTACAATGAGCAGTTCTTC
>-|TRBV7-9|15|TRBJ1-6|TRBD1
CASSLEGTGNSPLHF
TGTGCCAGCAGCTTAGAAGGGACAGGGAACTCACCCCTCCACTTT
>-|TRBV11-1|14|TRBJ2-7|-
CASSEEGPLYEQYF
TGTGCCAGCAGCGAGGAGGGGCCCCTCTACGAGCAGTACTTC
>-|TRBV4-3|15|TRBJ1-4|-
CASSQNSGSRGRAQF
TGCGCCAGCAGCCAGAACTCGGGGAGCAGGGGAAGGGCGCAATTT
>-|TRBV9|15|TRBJ1-1|-
CASSAQGDGNTEAFF
TGTGCCAGCAGCGCCCAAGGGGATGGGAACACTGAAGCTTTCTTT
>-|TRBV4-2|16|TRBJ2-1|TRBD2
CASSLSGAGGHNEQFF
TGTGCCAGCAGCCTATCCGGGGCGGGGGGCCACAATGAGCAGTTCTTC
>-|TRBV6-4|19|TRBJ1-2|-
CASTTTGGGHLNDWYGYTF
TGTGCCAGCACCACCACTGGGGGCGGACACCTGAATGATTGGTATGGCTACACCTTC
>-|TRBV29-1|14|TRBJ1-2|-
CSVEPLGPNYGYTF
TGCAGCGTTGAACCACTGGGACCTAACTATGGCTACACCTTC
>-|TRBV3-1/TRBV3-2|14|TRBJ1-5|-
CASSRNRVQQPQHF
TGTGCCAGCAGCCGCAACAGGGTTCAGCAGCCCCAGCATTTT
>-|TRBV18|13|TRBJ2-5|-
CASSPPGEETQYF
TGTGCCAGCTCACCACCGGGTGAGGAGACCCAGTACTTC
>-|TRBV7-2|14|TRBJ2-3|-
CASSSPPGIDTQYF
TGTGCCAGCAGCTCCCCCCCGGGGATAGATACGCAGTATTTT
>-|TRBV5-1|16|TRBJ1-2|-
CASSLEEGGPYYGYTF
TGCGCCAGCAGCTTGGAAGAGGGGGGCCCCTACTATGGCTACACCTTC
>-|TRBV4-1|13|TRBJ1-5|-
CASSQRTEQPQHF
TGCGCCAGCAGCCAGAGGACAGAGCAGCCCCAGCATTTT
>-|TRBV4-1|15|TRBJ1-2|-
CASSQGGDGRGGYTF
TGCGCCAGCAGCCAAGGGGGGGACGGCCGCGGTGGCTACACCTTC
>once|TRBV9|16|TRBJ2-7|-
CASSVGVRSTTYEQYF
TGTGCCAGCAGCGTAGGAGTTCGGAGTACCACCTACGAGCAGTACTTC
>-|TRBV12-1|14|TRBJ1-6|-
CASGAEGLCSPLHF
TGTGCCAGTGGAGCGGAGGGGTTATGTTCACCCCTCCACTTT
>-|TRBV27|14|TRBJ1-2|TRBD1
CASSLSQGARGYTF
TGTGCCAGCAGTTTATCGCAGGGGGCGCGGGGCTACACCTTC
>-|TRBV6-5|14|TRBJ2-1|-
CASTRDMSYNEQFF
TGTGCCAGCACCCGGGACATGTCCTACAATGAGCAGTTCTTC
>-|TRBV6-6|14|TRBJ1-5|-
CASTPGSASQPQHF
TGTGCCAGCACCCCTGGTTCGGCGTCTCAGCCCCAGCATTTT
>-|TRBV20-1|10|TRBJ2-5|-
CSALLETQYF
TGCAGTGCTCTTCTAGAGACCCAGTACTTC
>-|TRBV5-4|13|TRBJ2-7|-
CASSSPQIYEQYF
TGTGCCAGCAGCTCCCCTCAGATTTACGAGCAGTACTTC
>-|TRBV7-8|14|TRBJ1-2|-
CASSTRDGPYGYTF
TGTGCCAGCAGCACCCGGGACGGACCCTATGGCTACACCTTC
>-|TRBV4-2|13|TRBJ2-5|TRBD1
CASSPGTGETQYF
TGTGCCAGCAGCCCCGGGACAGGGGAGACCCAGTACTTC
>-|TRBV6-5|15|TRBJ1-1|TRBD1
CASSPTGTANTEAFF
TGTGCCAGCAGCCCCACCGGGACAGCGAACACTGAAGCTTTCTTT
>-|TRBV7-3|17|TRBJ1-2|-
CASSLTSQGQSNYGYTF
TGTGCCAGCAGCTTAACAAGTCAGGGCCAGTCTAACTATGGCTACACCTTC
>-|TRBV7-2|16|TRBJ2-7|-
CASSPRLSGAIYEQYF
TGTGCCAGCAGCCCTCGACTATCGGGGGCGATCTACGAGCAGTACTTC
>-|TRBV6-5|14|TRBJ1-1|-
CASSFGARRSEAFF
TGTGCCAGCAGTTTTGGGGCCCGGAGGTCTGAAGCTTTCTTT
>-|TRBV19|14|TRBJ2-1|-
CASSRGTTYNEQFF
TGTGCCAGTAGTAGAGGGACCACCTACAATGAGCAGTTCTTC